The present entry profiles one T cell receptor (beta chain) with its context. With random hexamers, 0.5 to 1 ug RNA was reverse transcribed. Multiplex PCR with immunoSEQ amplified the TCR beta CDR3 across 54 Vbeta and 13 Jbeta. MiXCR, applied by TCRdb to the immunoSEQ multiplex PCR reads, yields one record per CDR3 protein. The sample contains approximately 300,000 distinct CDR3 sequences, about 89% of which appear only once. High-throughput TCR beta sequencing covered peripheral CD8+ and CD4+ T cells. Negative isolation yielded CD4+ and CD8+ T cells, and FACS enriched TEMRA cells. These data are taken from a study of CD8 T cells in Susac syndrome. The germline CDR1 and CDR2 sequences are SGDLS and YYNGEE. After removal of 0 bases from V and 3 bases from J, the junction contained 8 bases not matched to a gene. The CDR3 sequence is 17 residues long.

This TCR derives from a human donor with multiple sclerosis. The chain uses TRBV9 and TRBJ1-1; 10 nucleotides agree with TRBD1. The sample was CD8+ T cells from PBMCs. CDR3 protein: CASSVDDRGPSDTEAFF. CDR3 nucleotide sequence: TGTGCCAGCAGCGTAGACGACAGGGGGCCTTCCGACACTGAAGCTTTCTTT.